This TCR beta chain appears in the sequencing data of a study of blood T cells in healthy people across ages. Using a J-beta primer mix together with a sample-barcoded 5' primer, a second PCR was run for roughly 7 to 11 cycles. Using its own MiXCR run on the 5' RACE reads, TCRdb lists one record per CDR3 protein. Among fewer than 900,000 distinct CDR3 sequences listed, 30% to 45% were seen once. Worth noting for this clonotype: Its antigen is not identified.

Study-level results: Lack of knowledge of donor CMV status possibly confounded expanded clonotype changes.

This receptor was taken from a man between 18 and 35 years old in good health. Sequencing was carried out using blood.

CDR3 DNA sequence: TGTGCCAGCACTCCCCGGGACAGCTATGGCTACACCTTC. Amino acids: CASTPRDSYGYTF. The chain uses TRBV12-3 or TRBV12-4 and TRBJ1-2; 7 bases align to TRBD1. V shed 7 bases and J 4 bases; nucleotides not matched to a gene: 6. CDR3 length equals 13 residues.